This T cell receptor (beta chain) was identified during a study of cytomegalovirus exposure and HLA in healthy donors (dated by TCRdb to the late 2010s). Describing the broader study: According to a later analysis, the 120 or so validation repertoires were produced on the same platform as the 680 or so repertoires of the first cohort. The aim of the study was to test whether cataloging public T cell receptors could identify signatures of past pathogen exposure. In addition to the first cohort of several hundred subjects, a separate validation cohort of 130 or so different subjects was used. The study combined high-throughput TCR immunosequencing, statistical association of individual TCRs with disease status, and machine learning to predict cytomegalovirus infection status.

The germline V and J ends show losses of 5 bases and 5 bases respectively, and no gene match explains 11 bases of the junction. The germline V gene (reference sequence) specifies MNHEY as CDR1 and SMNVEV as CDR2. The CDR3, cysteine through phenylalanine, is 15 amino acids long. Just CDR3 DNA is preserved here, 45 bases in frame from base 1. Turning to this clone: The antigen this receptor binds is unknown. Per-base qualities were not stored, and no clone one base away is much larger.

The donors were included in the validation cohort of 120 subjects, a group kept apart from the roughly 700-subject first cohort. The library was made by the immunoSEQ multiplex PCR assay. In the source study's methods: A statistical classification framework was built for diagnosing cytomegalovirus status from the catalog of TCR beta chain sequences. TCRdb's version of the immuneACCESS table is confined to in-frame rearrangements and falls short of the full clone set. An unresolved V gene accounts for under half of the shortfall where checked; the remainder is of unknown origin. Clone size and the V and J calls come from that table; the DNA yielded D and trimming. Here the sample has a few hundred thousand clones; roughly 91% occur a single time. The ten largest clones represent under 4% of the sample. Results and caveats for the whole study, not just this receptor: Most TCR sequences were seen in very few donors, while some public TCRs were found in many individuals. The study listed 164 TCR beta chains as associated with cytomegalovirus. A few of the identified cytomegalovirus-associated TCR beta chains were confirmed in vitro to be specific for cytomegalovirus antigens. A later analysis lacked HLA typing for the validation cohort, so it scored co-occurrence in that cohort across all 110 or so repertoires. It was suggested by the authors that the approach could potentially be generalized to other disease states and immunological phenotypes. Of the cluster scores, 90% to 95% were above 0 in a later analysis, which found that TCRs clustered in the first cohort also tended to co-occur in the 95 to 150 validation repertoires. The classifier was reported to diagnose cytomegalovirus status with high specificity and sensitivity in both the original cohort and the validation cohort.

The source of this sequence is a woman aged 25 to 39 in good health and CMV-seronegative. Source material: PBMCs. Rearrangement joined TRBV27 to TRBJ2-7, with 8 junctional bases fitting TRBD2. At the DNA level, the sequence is TGTGCCAGCAGTCCCCGGGGGGGGTTGGTACACGAGCAGTACTTC. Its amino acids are CASSPRGGLVHEQYF.